The entry that follows covers one T cell receptor beta chain sequence. Its specificity is unknown. Germline V gene sequence: CDR1 MNHEY, CDR2 SMNVEV (reference sequence). There are 18 residues in the CDR3. With 4 bases removed from V and 3 bases from J, the gap between germline ends came to 19 bases. Documented time point: pre-treatment baseline. Patients had no prior systemic cancer treatment, immunosuppressants or other active cancers. Clones were sequenced by immunoSEQ multiplex PCR, and TCRdb holds only the in-frame ones, with some missing. The sample has about 12,000 clones; around 92% are singletons. The sample is drawn from a study of blood T cell dynamics during melanoma immunotherapy. The study's findings and limits: The study could not tell melanoma-specific clones from general immune activation.

This sequence joins TRBV27 and TRBJ2-6; a possible D gene is TRBD2 (6 bases). The source is a human donor with melanoma. The sequencing here drew on blood, taken from a patient treated with checkpoint blockade. In DNA, the CDR3 is TGTGCCAGCAGTTGGTCTTCGGGAGTTACCTTTGGGGCCAACGTCCTGACTTTC. Protein product: CASSWSSGVTFGANVLTF. Full variable domain (remainder filled in from reference TRBV27 and TRBJ2-6): EAQVTQNPRYLITVTGKKLTVTCSQNMNHEYMSWYRQDPGLGLRQIYYSMNVEVTDKGDVPEGYKVSRKEKRNFPLILESPSPNQTSLYFCASSWSSGVTFGANVLTFGAGSRLTVL.